The sequence of this T cell receptor (beta chain) was determined in a study of CD8 T cells in Susac syndrome (dated 2019 in TCRdb). In the study overall: Among the sequenced Susac syndrome patients, 5 or 6 had clinically active disease and roughly eight were in clinical remission. Whether CD8+ T cell activation and differentiation in Susac syndrome was antigen driven was tested using repertoire sequencing. At the time of blood withdrawal, Susac syndrome patients were either therapy-naive, taking corticosteroids (with some also receiving IVIg), or on IVIg alone. The study compared CD8+ T cell repertoire clonality among 12 healthy donors, roughly 14 Susac syndrome patients and approximately 16 multiple sclerosis patients.

RNA was extracted using the RNeasy kit, and roughly 0.45 to 1 microgram was reverse transcribed with random hexamers. TCR beta CDR3 regions were amplified with the immunoSEQ multiplex PCR assay covering 54 Vbeta and 13 Jbeta segments. PCR amplification bias was corrected using a synthetic template baseline for primer optimization and computational correction. In the source study's methods: Reads were assigned to V, D and J genes according to IMGT and analyzed in immunoSEQ Analyzer, with only productive sequences retained. Clonality was computed as one minus Shannon entropy normalized by log2 of the number of productive unique sequences. Public and private clones were assessed among the 100 most prevalent clones of each patient and control. A clone was defined as Susac-specific if it was absent from the healthy and MS cohorts, from roughly 1,000 published viral clones and from other ImmuneACCESS disease sequences. Through fastp at Q25 and MiXCR, TCRdb rebuilt clones from the public reads, retaining in-frame beta chains. Each record represents a unique CDR3 protein, reported with the most common genes and DNA among its rows. The V and J calls reflect TCRdb's pipeline rather than the authors' work. This sample is represented by around 69,000 distinct CDR3 sequences; 93% of them were singletons. More than 0.4% of the sample is in the top ten clones.

Overall study results and their limits: The number of individuals in the TCR sequencing and HLA analysis was acknowledged as relatively small. Some 15 and five Susac-specific public clones were found in the total CD8+ and CD8+ TEMRA repertoires, respectively. CD8+ repertoires in Susac syndrome showed clonal expansion, which was highest in CD8+ TEMRA cells and was greater in clinically active patients than in remitting patients.

High-throughput TCR beta sequencing profiled peripheral blood CD8+ and CD4+ T cells from healthy donors, Susac syndrome patients and multiple sclerosis patients. Susac syndrome patients met recently defined diagnostic criteria for definite or probable disease. Bulk CD8+ and CD4+ T cells were purified by magnetic negative isolation, whereas CD8+ TEMRA cells were enriched by FACS. Blood was collected in EDTA tubes and processed within 24 hours, with PBMCs isolated through density gradient centrifugation. PBMCs intended for TCR sequencing were cryopreserved in liquid nitrogen and were subsequently thawed in a 37 degrees C water bath. Purity of sorted or isolated CD4+, CD8+ and CD8+ TEMRA cells was at least 90%. From the cysteine up to the phenylalanine, the CDR3 has a length of 16 residues. Of the read, only the CDR3 DNA is kept; its 48 bases are in frame from base 1. A distance of 16 bases separates the germline ends of V and J, which lose 1 base and 5 bases respectively. CDR1 SGHVS and CDR2 FQNEAQ are derived from the germline V gene.

In regard to this clonotype: The antigen it binds to is not known. No much larger clonotype is one base removed from it; base qualities were not supplied.

The sequencing input was CD8+ T cells from PBMCs. Here the chain combines TRBV7-8 and TRBJ2-3; no D segment can be confidently identified. The sequence derives from a human donor with Susac syndrome. The CDR3 is CASSLGPFGPVDTQYF. The DNA sequence follows: TGTGCCAGCAGCTTAGGTCCTTTTGGACCCGTAGATACGCAGTATTTT.